This TCR beta chain was captured by sequencing in a study of control samples from healthy donors and cancer patients. CDR1 is SQVTM, CDR2 ANQGSEA, per germline. Trimming took 2 bases from V and 5 from J, leaving 12 bases between them. The CDR3 has 13 residues. The assay was immunoSEQ multiplex PCR, and TCRdb's table has in-frame clones only and misses some. Of about 180,000 clones in the sample, nearly 90% were seen once. The chain is built from TRBV29-1 and TRBJ2-5; D unclear. This TCR was sampled from a woman between 50 and 59 years old in good health. The sample taken for sequencing was blood. The CDR3, as DNA: TGCAGCGTTGAAAGGGCCCATCGGGAGACCCAGTACTTC. Its protein product is CSVERAHRETQYF. The full variable domain, completed using reference TRBV29-1 and TRBJ2-5, is SAVISQKPSRDICQRGTSLTIQCQVDSQVTMMFWYRQQPGQSLTLIATANQGSEATYESGFVIDKFPISRPNLTFSTLTVSNMSPEDSSIYLCSVERAHRETQYFGPGTRLLVL.